This entry lists 28 T cell receptor beta chains sequenced from one sample in a study of T-cell reconstitution after alpha-beta-depleted transplantation in children. Molecular barcoding with unique molecular identifiers was used for the TCRbeta library. Each CDR3 protein is one row after TCRdb ran MiXCR on the PCR reads. The table lists 750,000 to 950,000 distinct CDR3 sequences, approximately 15% of them singletons. The starting material was PBMCs, mostly from graft donor cells, obtained 360 days after TCRalphabeta/CD19-depleted stem cell transplant. These receptors all stem from a male patient younger than 18 who had a stem cell transplant for acute lymphoblastic leukemia, so the T cells may come from the graft donor.

V usage is TRBV29-1 and J usage is TRBJ2-5; D is uncertain. Germline CDR1 and CDR2: SQVTM and ANQGSEA. The CDR3 is 13 amino acids. Trimming shortened V by 3 bases and J by 2 bases, and 10 bases separated the two germline ends. CDR3 in DNA: TGCAGCGTTGACCCACGGAAACAAGAGACCCAGTACTTC. Encoded protein: CSVDPRKQETQYF.

This chain connects TRBV4-1 to TRBJ2-1; 10 nucleotides agree with TRBD1. From germline, CDR1 is MGHRA and CDR2 YSYEKL. The V segment lost 0 bases and the J segment 8 bases; nucleotides outside the gene matches: 10. The CDR3 runs to 17 residues. For the CDR3, the DNA is TGCGCCAGCAGCCAAGAATTCGGGGACAGGGGAATCTATGAGCAGTTCTTC. Translating gives CASSQEFGDRGIYEQFF.

This clonotype occurred many times. The chain employs TRBV7-8 and TRBJ1-6, with D possibly TRBD1 on 5 matching bases. This CDR3 contains 15 residues. V gave up 5 bases and J gave up 7 bases, with 15 bases separating them. Germline V gene sequence: CDR1 SGHVS, CDR2 FQNEAQ. CDR3 in DNA: TGTGCCAGCAGCCTTCTCGGGACCCTCAATTCACCCCTCCACTTT. It yields the protein CASSLLGTLNSPLHF.

The V gene is TRBV2, the J gene TRBJ2-7, with D perhaps matching TRBD1 or TRBD2 (5 bases each). The CDR3 loop spans 12 amino acids. Trimming removed 8 bases from V and 1 base from J, with 9 bases in between. Germline CDR1 SNHLY, CDR2 FYNNEI. The CDR3 nucleotides are TGTGCCAGCGGGACCGTTTCCTACGAGCAGTACTTC. The encoded protein is CASGTVSYEQYF.

The chain employs TRBV4-1 and TRBJ1-1; perhaps TRBD1 as D (5 bases). The CDR3 contains 15 residues. Trimming took 1 base from V and 0 from J, leaving 9 bases between them. Germline values: CDR1 MGHRA, CDR2 YSYEKL. The CDR3 here is CASSQVGTLNTEAFF. CDR3 DNA: TGCGCCAGCAGCCAAGTTGGGACGCTGAACACTGAAGCTTTCTTT.

The V call is TRBV20-1, the J call TRBJ2-5, with D maybe TRBD2 (5 bases). The germline CDR1 and CDR2 sequences are DFQATT and SNEGSKA (reference sequence). This CDR3 contains 17 residues. Trimming took off 0 bases at V and 5 bases at J, with 22 bases between the two ends. CDR3 in amino acids: CSAREARGLRVGETQYF. The CDR3, as DNA: TGCAGTGCTAGAGAGGCTCGTGGACTCCGCGTGGGGGAGACCCAGTACTTC.

This clonotype was observed many times. The CDR3 coding sequence is TGTGCTAGTGGTTTGGGACTAGCGGTCTACAATGAGCAGTTCTTC. Translation: CASGLGLAVYNEQFF. The chain is built from TRBV12-5 and TRBJ2-1; 9 bases line up with TRBD2. With 1 base clipped from V and 3 bases from J, the junction kept 1 base outside the gene matches. Germline CDR1 reads LGHNT; CDR2 reads FRNRAP. The CDR3 runs to 15 residues.

The genes are TRBV5-1 and TRBJ2-7, with 8 bases matching TRBD1. Germline trimming cut 0 bases from V and 5 bases from J; bases unmatched to any gene: 1. The CDR3 covers 13 residues. CDR1 SGHRS and CDR2 YFSETQ come from the germline V gene. As DNA, the CDR3 is TGCGCCAGCAGCTTGGCGACAGGGGACGAGCAGTACTTC. It is translated as CASSLATGDEQYF.

The J gene is TRBJ2-1, the V gene TRBV9; D possibly corresponds to TRBD2 (6 bases). CDR3 length equals 14 residues. Germline loops: CDR1 SGDLS, CDR2 YYNGEE. V lost 6 bases and J lost 6, with 16 bases in between. In DNA form, the CDR3 reads TGTGCCAGCACCCAGCCCGGGGGAGGCAATGAGCAGTTCTTC. Protein sequence: CASTQPGGGNEQFF.

This clonotype was recorded a few times. The chain uses TRBV13 and TRBJ2-1; the D gene is possibly TRBD1 (6 bases). The CDR3 contains 18 residues. Germline V gives CDR1 PRHDT, CDR2 FYEKMQ (reference sequence). Trimming pared 3 bases from V and 3 bases from J, leaving 21 bases between. The CDR3 DNA reads TGTGCCAGCAGCTTTCTAGGGGGTCGGCGGAGCCTCTACAATGAGCAGTTCTTC. Protein product: CASSFLGGRRSLYNEQFF.

This clonotype occurred a few times. The V gene is TRBV15, the J gene TRBJ2-5; the D gene is possibly TRBD1 (5 bases). The germline CDR1 and CDR2 sequences are LNHNV and YYDKDF (reference sequence). The CDR3 runs to 16 residues. Trimming stripped 0 bases from V and 1 base from J, with 12 bases between. CDR3 coding DNA: TGTGCCACCAGCAGAGATACCTGGGGCACCCAAGAGACCCAGTACTTC. This translates into CATSRDTWGTQETQYF.

The chain employs TRBV20-1 and TRBJ2-3; D may be TRBD2 (5 bases). The V and J ends lost 3 bases and 4 bases respectively, with 20 bases between them. The CDR3 runs to 16 residues. The germline V gene has CDR1 DFQATT and CDR2 SNEGSKA (reference sequence). The CDR3 coding sequence is TGCAGTGCTAGTAGTTGGGGAGAAGGTCGGGCAGATACGCAGTATTTT. Residues: CSASSWGEGRADTQYF.

This rearrangement joins TRBV12-3 or TRBV12-4 to TRBJ2-5, with TRBD1 matching 8 bases. After removal of 6 bases from V and 2 bases from J, the junction contained 8 bases not matched to a gene. The CDR3 loop spans 15 amino acids. CDR3: CASRIWGQEQETQYF. In DNA, the CDR3 is TGTGCCAGCAGGATATGGGGACAGGAACAAGAGACCCAGTACTTC.

The V and J genes are TRBV7-9 and TRBJ2-5; TRBD2 agrees at 8 bases. Germline-derived CDR1 and CDR2 are SEHNR and FQNEAQ (reference sequence). This CDR3 has 13 amino acids. V lost 9 bases to trimming and J lost 1 base; unmatched junction nucleotides: 4. Here the CDR3 reads CASIGRAQETQYF. DNA of the CDR3: TGTGCCAGTATCGGGAGGGCCCAAGAGACCCAGTACTTC.

This clonotype occurred a few times. The chain links TRBV24-1 to TRBJ2-3; D is undetermined. This CDR3 spans 12 amino acids. CDR1 and CDR2 from the germline V gene are KGHDR and SFDVKD. Trimming stripped 6 bases from V and 8 bases from J, with 11 bases between. CDR3 DNA: TGTGCCACCAGTAGTTTCTCGGGTACGCAGTATTTT. Translation gives CATSSFSGTQYF.

This clonotype was seen a handful of times. The chain joins TRBV19 to TRBJ2-2, with 7 bases aligning to TRBD1. CDR3 size: 14 residues. CDR1 and CDR2 (germline): LNHDA, SQIVND (reference sequence). The trim removed 6 bases at V and 6 bases at J, leaving 7 bases unmatched. The CDR3 bases are TGTGCCAGTAGGCGACAGGGTATCGCCGGGGAGCTGTTTTTT. This encodes CASRRQGIAGELFF.

The V gene is TRBV5-1, the J gene TRBJ2-7; D ambiguous. V was shortened by 3 bases and J by 4 bases, with 17 bases between the two germline ends. CDR3 length: 15 amino acids. Looked up from germline, CDR1 is SGHRS and CDR2 is YFSETQ. Here the CDR3 reads CASSWDLVTPYEQYF. The CDR3 DNA is TGCGCCAGCAGCTGGGATCTGGTCACCCCATACGAGCAGTACTTC.

The chain links TRBV18 to TRBJ1-1; D is ambiguous. Germline CDR1 KGHSH, CDR2 LQKENI. V was shortened by 3 bases and J by 1 base, with 15 bases between the two germline ends. The CDR3 is 16 residues long. The CDR3 bases are TGTGCCAGCTCACCTGACAAGCTCCCTTCGAACACTGAAGCTTTCTTT. Amino acid sequence: CASSPDKLPSNTEAFF.

V is TRBV5-6 and J is TRBJ2-1; no clear D gene. The CDR3 covers 17 residues. Germline loops: CDR1 SGHDT, CDR2 YYEEEE. V lost 5 bases, J lost 0 bases, and 18 bases lay in between. The CDR3 DNA sequence: TGTGCCAGCAGACGTGGTCGAGGACCCAGCTCCTACAATGAGCAGTTCTTC. Translating gives CASRRGRGPSSYNEQFF.

This clonotype was recorded a few times. This sequence joins TRBV7-3 and TRBJ2-7; D possibly corresponds to TRBD1 (6 bases). The germline V gene encodes CDR1 SGHTA and CDR2 FQGTGA. This CDR3 region has 14 residues. V was clipped by 5 bases and J by 3 bases, with 14 bases between them. This CDR3 reads CASSPGTNYYEQYF. The DNA of the CDR3 is TGTGCCAGCAGCCCCGGGACAAACTACTACGAGCAGTACTTC. The full variable domain, with the rest looked up from reference TRBV7-3 and TRBJ2-7, is GAGVSQTPSNKVTEKGKYVELRCDPISGHTALYWYRQSLGQGPEFLIYFQGTGAADDSGLPNDRFFAVRPEGSVSTLKIQRTERGDSAVYLCASSPGTNYYEQYFGPGTRLTVT.

This clonotype has more than one count but fewer than ten. The chain is built from TRBV7-9 and TRBJ2-1; D unclear. Trimming took off 1 base at V and 8 bases at J, with 12 bases between the two ends. CDR1 and CDR2 from the germline V gene are SEHNR and FQNEAQ (reference sequence). The CDR3 extends over 14 amino acids. The CDR3 reads CASSLGITLHEQFF. CDR3 nucleotide sequence: TGTGCCAGCAGCTTAGGGATCACTCTACATGAGCAGTTCTTC.

This clonotype has only a few counts. This chain joins TRBV20-1 and TRBJ2-7, with D perhaps TRBD1 or TRBD2 (5 bases each). CDR1 is DFQATT and CDR2 is SNEGSKA in the germline V gene (reference sequence). This CDR3 contains 13 residues. With 1 base removed from V and 0 bases from J, the gap between germline ends came to 7 bases. CDR3 DNA sequence: TGCAGTGCTAGAGGGGGACCCTCCTACGAGCAGTACTTC. Amino acid sequence: CSARGGPSYEQYF.

A few counts support this clonotype. This chain connects TRBV7-2 to TRBJ2-1; D is possibly TRBD1 (5 bases). Trimming stripped 0 bases from V and 10 bases from J, with 13 bases between. This CDR3 comprises 14 residues. Germline values: CDR1 SGHTA, CDR2 FQGNSA. The CDR3 spells CASSLALQPGEQFF. DNA for the CDR3: TGTGCCAGCAGCTTAGCCCTACAGCCAGGGGAGCAGTTCTTC.

This clonotype appeared a few times. The chain couples TRBV13 to TRBJ1-1; D not certain. Germline CDR1 and CDR2: PRHDT and FYEKMQ (reference sequence). V lost 3 bases, J lost 2 bases, and 16 bases lay in between. The CDR3 contains 16 residues. The chain's CDR3 is CASSFEGQFKNTEAFF. In DNA, the CDR3 is TGTGCCAGCAGCTTCGAGGGCCAGTTCAAAAACACTGAAGCTTTCTTT.

This clonotype was seen a few times. The V gene is TRBV7-9, the J gene TRBJ2-3, with 9 bases fitting TRBD2. With 5 bases clipped from V and 4 bases from J, the junction kept 13 bases outside the gene matches. This CDR3 is 17 amino acids long. Germline-derived CDR1 and CDR2 are SEHNR and FQNEAQ (reference sequence). CDR3 sequence reads: CASSPSEGLAAADTQYF. The CDR3 DNA reads TGTGCCAGCAGCCCCTCCGAGGGACTAGCTGCGGCAGATACGCAGTATTTT.

This clonotype was found once. The CDR3 spells CASSSLSRTSQITGELFF. The CDR3 DNA reads TGTGCCAGCAGCTCCTTGTCTCGGACTAGCCAGATTACCGGGGAGCTGTTTTTT. The V and J genes are TRBV7-8 and TRBJ2-2, with 8 bases identical to TRBD2. The CDR3 totals 18 residues. J lost 5 bases, V lost 4 bases, and 15 bases had no gene match. Looked up from germline, CDR1 is SGHVS and CDR2 is FQNEAQ.

The J gene is TRBJ2-3, the V gene TRBV5-1; D unresolved. Trimming took off 1 base at V and 6 bases at J, with 12 bases between the two ends. This CDR3 contains 14 residues. Germline V gene data show CDR1 as SGHRS and CDR2 as YFSETQ. As DNA, the CDR3 is TGCGCCAGCAGCTTGAGTGGGGTCCGGGATACGCAGTATTTT. Translated: CASSLSGVRDTQYF.

The chain couples TRBV7-2 to TRBJ2-3; 7 positions agree with TRBD1. The CDR3 loop spans 12 amino acids. Germline CDR1 is SGHTA and CDR2 is FQGNSA. The J segment lost 7 bases and the V segment lost 4 bases, leaving 2 bases of the junction unmatched. In DNA, the CDR3 is TGTGCCAGCAGCTCCAGGGGGTATACGCAGTATTTT. Amino acid sequence: CASSSRGYTQYF.